A single T cell receptor (beta chain) is shown here with its context. Clones were sequenced by immunoSEQ multiplex PCR, and TCRdb holds only the in-frame ones, with some missing. This sample has around 92,000 clones, with approximately 93% found just once. Germline V CDR1 and CDR2: SGHAT, FQNNGV. V was clipped by 5 bases and J by 5 bases, with 12 bases between them. The CDR3 has 13 residues. This specimen comes from a study of OX40 agonist ivuxolimab in advanced cancers. Turning to the study itself: In three patients, partial responses were observed, one with hepatocellular carcinoma and two with cutaneous melanoma.

Material: CD4+ or CD8+ T cells sorted from blood, obtained in a trial of the OX40 agonist ivuxolimab. The TCR comes from an adult with an advanced solid tumor such as melanoma, head and neck, liver or kidney cancer. The chain joins TRBV11-2 to TRBJ1-2; D is unclear. The CDR3 reads CASSASAGYGYTF. In DNA, the CDR3 is TGTGCCAGCAGCGCGAGTGCGGGGTATGGCTACACCTTC.